The 8 T cell receptor beta chains below come from one sample, sequenced in a study of regulatory T cells in long-lasting Graves disease. To make TCR beta libraries, researchers used iRepertoire HTBI primers and Arm-PCR of CDR3 regions. From the multiplex PCR reads, TCRdb called clonotypes with MiXCR, one entry per CDR3 protein. Of fewer than 400,000 distinct CDR3 sequences listed, over 15% were seen once; the top ten hold 35% to 45%. Time point: newly diagnosed GD, antithyroid drugs for less than 3 months. Making the TCR library involved RNA that had been extracted from PBMCs. Source: peripheral blood mononuclear cells (PBMCs), taken at new diagnosis, from a patient treated with antithyroid drugs. The receptors originated from a female donor with Graves disease.

Ten or more counts support this clonotype. The gene calls are TRBV10-3 and TRBJ1-1; 10 bases align to TRBD1. The V gene's germline CDR1 is ENHRY and CDR2 SYGVKD. J gave up 4 bases and V 6 bases, and 5 bases lay outside the gene matches. The CDR3 extends over 14 amino acids. The CDR3 bases are TGTGCCATCAGCGAGGGACAGGGGAGCACTGAAGCTTTCTTT. This encodes CAISEGQGSTEAFF.

This clonotype was detected many times. The rearrangement links TRBV28 to TRBJ1-2; D is perhaps TRBD1 (6 bases). From germline, CDR1 is MDHEN and CDR2 SYDVKM. The germline V and J ends were trimmed by 5 bases and 4 bases, with 17 bases remaining between them. CDR3 length: 15 amino acids. For the CDR3, the DNA is TGTGCCAGCAGTACCGGGGGCGGACGTTCCTATGGCTACACCTTC. Protein product: CASSTGGGRSYGYTF.

This clonotype was recorded many times. The rearrangement joins TRBV11-3 to TRBJ2-3, with 7 bases fitting TRBD2. This CDR3 has 15 residues. Germline trimming cut 6 bases from V and 0 bases from J; bases unmatched to any gene: 6. Germline V gene sequence: CDR1 SGHNT, CDR2 YENEEA. CDR3 nucleotides: TGTGCCAGCAGGTCGGGACTACCGAGCACAGATACGCAGTATTTT. This encodes CASRSGLPSTDTQYF.

The table lists this clonotype with a few counts. The chain employs TRBV20-1 and TRBJ2-7; possible D gene TRBD2, 6 bases. V was shortened by 0 bases and J by 0 bases, with 15 bases between the two germline ends. The V gene's germline CDR1 is DFQATT and CDR2 SNEGSKA (reference sequence). CDR3 length equals 16 residues. The CDR3 DNA reads TGCAGTGCTAGAGATACCGGGACTCCCAGCTCCTACGAGCAGTACTTC. It encodes CSARDTGTPSSYEQYF.

This clonotype has at least ten counts. The V gene is TRBV19, the J gene TRBJ2-5; D is unclear. V lost 5 bases to trimming and J lost 2 bases, with 9 bases between them. Germline V CDR1 and CDR2: LNHDA, SQIVND (reference sequence). The CDR3 loop spans 13 amino acids. The CDR3 loop reads CASSATLQETQYF. The DNA of the CDR3 is TGTGCCAGTAGTGCTACACTTCAAGAGACCCAGTACTTC.

Regarding this clonotype: A read error may be the cause here, since a much bigger clone is one base away. The genes are TRBV6-1 and TRBJ2-1; TRBD2 agrees at 9 bases. The CDR3 is made up of 13 amino acids. Germline V gene sequence: CDR1 MNHNS, CDR2 SASEGT. DNA of the CDR3: TGTGCCGGCAGTAAGACTAGCGGTCATGAGCAGTTCTTC. It specifies CAGSKTSGHEQFF.

In its sample, this clonotype was seen many times. The chain combines TRBV28 with TRBJ1-1; 9 nucleotides line up with TRBD1. CDR1 MDHEN and CDR2 SYDVKM come from the germline V gene. V was pared by 4 bases and J by 0 bases, with 9 bases of the junction left unmatched. The CDR3 consists of 17 residues. CDR3 nucleotide sequence: TGTGCCAGCAGTTATTGGGACAGGGCCCTCATGAACACTGAAGCTTTCTTT. Encoded protein: CASSYWDRALMNTEAFF.

This clonotype has a count of ten or more. J is TRBJ2-1 and V is TRBV30, with D possibly matching TRBD2 (6 bases). The germline V and J ends were trimmed by 2 bases and 0 bases, with 14 bases remaining between them. CDR1 and CDR2 from the germline V gene are GTSNPN and SVGIG (reference sequence). The length of the CDR3 is 16 residues. The CDR3 reads CAWSSPRERSYNEQFF. CDR3 nucleotides: TGTGCCTGGAGTTCTCCTCGGGAGCGCTCCTACAATGAGCAGTTCTTC.